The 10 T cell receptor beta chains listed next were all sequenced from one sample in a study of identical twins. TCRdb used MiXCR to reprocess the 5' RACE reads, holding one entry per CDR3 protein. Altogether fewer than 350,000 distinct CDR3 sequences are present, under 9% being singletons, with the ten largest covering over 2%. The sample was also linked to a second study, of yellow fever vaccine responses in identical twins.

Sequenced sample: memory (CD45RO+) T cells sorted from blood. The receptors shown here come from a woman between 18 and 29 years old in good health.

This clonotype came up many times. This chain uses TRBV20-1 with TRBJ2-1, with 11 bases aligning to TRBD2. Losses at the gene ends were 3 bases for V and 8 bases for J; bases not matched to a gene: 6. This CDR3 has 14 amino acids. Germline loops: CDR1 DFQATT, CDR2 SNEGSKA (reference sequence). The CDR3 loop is CSASSGRALDEQFF. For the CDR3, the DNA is TGCAGTGCTAGTAGCGGGAGGGCCCTGGATGAGCAGTTCTTC.

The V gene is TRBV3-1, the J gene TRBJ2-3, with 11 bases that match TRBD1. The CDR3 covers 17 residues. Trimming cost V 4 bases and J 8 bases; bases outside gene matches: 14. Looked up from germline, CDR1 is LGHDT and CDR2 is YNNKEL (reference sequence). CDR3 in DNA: TGTGCCAGCAGCCCTACTGAGGGGACAGGGGGTTCGGCTACGCAGTATTTT. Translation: CASSPTEGTGGSATQYF.

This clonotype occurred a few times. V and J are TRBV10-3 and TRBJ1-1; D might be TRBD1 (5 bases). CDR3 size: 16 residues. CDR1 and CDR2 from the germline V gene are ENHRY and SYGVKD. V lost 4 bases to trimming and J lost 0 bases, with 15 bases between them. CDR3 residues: CAISVGTSSMNTEAFF. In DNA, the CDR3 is TGTGCCATCAGTGTCGGGACCTCCTCCATGAACACTGAAGCTTTCTTT.

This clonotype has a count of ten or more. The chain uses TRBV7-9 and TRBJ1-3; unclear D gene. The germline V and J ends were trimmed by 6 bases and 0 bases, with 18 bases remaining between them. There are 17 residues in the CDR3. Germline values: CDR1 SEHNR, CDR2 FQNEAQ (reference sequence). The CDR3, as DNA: TGTGCCAGCAGATTAAGGGCCCAGGACTTCTCTGGAAACACCATATATTTT. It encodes CASRLRAQDFSGNTIYF.

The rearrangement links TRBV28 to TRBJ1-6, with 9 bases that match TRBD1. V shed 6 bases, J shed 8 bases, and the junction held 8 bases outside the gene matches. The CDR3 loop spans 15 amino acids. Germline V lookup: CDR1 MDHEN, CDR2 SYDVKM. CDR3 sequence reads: CASRPPTGGDSPLHF. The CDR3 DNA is TGTGCCAGCAGACCCCCGACAGGGGGTGATTCACCCCTCCACTTT.

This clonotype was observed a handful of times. The CDR3 loop reads CSARAWGGGAYNEQFF. The CDR3 DNA reads TGCAGTGCTCGTGCATGGGGCGGGGGTGCCTACAATGAGCAGTTCTTC. This sequence joins TRBV20-1 and TRBJ2-1, with 7 bases fitting TRBD2. The junction had 12 bases not matched to a gene; V was cut back by 5 bases and J by 2 bases. The CDR3 totals 16 residues. The germline V gene encodes CDR1 DFQATT and CDR2 SNEGSKA (reference sequence).

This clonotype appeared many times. Here the CDR3 DNA reads TGTGCCAGCAGTCCCCGACAGGGTGGGACCGGGGAGCTGTTTTTT. Its protein product is CASSPRQGGTGELFF. The chain has TRBV12-3 or TRBV12-4 and TRBJ2-2, with 7 nucleotides matching TRBD1. This CDR3 has 15 amino acids. V was clipped by 5 bases and J by 5 bases; unmatched bases: 8.

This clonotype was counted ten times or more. CDR3 loop: CASRAQSSYEQYV. DNA of the CDR3: TGTGCCAGCAGGGCACAGAGTTCCTACGAGCAGTACGTC. This chain links TRBV7-2 with TRBJ2-7; no clear D. V was clipped by 6 bases and J by 1 base, with 10 bases between them. The CDR3 length is 13 residues. From germline, CDR1 is SGHTA and CDR2 FQGNSA.

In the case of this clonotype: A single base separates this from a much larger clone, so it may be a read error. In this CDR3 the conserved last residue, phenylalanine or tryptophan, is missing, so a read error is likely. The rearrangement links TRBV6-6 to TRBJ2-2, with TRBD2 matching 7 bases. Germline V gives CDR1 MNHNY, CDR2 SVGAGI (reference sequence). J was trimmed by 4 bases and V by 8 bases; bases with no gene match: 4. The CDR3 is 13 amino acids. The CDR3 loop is CASGEGFTGELFS. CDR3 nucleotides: TGTGCCAGCGGGGAGGGATTCACCGGGGAGCTGTTTTCT.

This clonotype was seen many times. In nucleotides, the CDR3 is TGTGCCAGCCAAGGCTCCTACAATGAGCAGTTCTTC. Translation gives CASQGSYNEQFF. This chain links TRBV24-1 with TRBJ2-1; D uncertain. This CDR3 region has 12 residues. Between the trimmed V and J ends, which lost 11 bases and 0 bases, there was a span of 7 bases. The V gene's germline CDR1 is KGHDR and CDR2 SFDVKD.